This TCR beta chain appears in the sequencing data of a study of blood T cells in healthy people across ages. Only a few counts were recorded for this clonotype. Antigen: not known. Points from the study as a whole: There was a strong correlation between TCR beta diversity and naive T cell percentage. Older age went with lower TCR beta diversity per million T cells, in a roughly linear way.

V shed 3 bases and J 5 bases; nucleotides not matched to a gene: 12. The CDR3 runs 18 residues. Germline CDR1 reads MGHRA; CDR2 reads YSYEKL. It was with a sample-barcoded 5' primer and a J-beta primer mix that a second PCR of about 6 to 11 cycles was run. Each cDNA molecule was tagged by a template-switch adaptor that had 12 random nucleotides. TCRdb analysed the 5' RACE reads with MiXCR anew, one entry per CDR3 protein. The sample gives some 760,000 distinct CDR3 sequences, around 25% of which show up once; roughly a tenth is in the top ten. These sequences were also reported in another study, on T cells of mothers and their children. That investigation notes: Among related mother-child pairs, overlap was slightly higher than in unrelated pairs, though not significantly.

The chain links TRBV4-1 to TRBJ2-1; 11 positions match TRBD2. The specimen sequenced was blood. The receptor was isolated from a boy between 10 and 17 years old in good health. This CDR3 reads CASSQGLAVGLADNEQFF. As DNA, the CDR3 is TGCGCCAGCAGCCAGGGGTTGGCTGTGGGACTAGCGGACAATGAGCAGTTCTTC.